This paragraph covers one T cell receptor (beta chain) sequence. The antigen is unknown. The germline V gene encodes CDR1 ENHRY and CDR2 SYGVKD. This CDR3 contains 13 residues. With 3 bases removed from V and 3 bases from J, the gap between germline ends came to 9 bases. This entry belongs to a study of Graves' ophthalmopathy and Graves' hyperthyroidism. Amplified material comprised TCR beta CDR3 regions derived from RNA transcripts. First-round RT-PCR relied on HTBI primers, and a second-round multiplex PCR came next. Each CDR3 protein gets one entry after TCRdb re-called the multiplex PCR reads with MiXCR. Here the sample spans some 1.1 million distinct CDR3 sequences, about 35% being singletons. Whole-study results and caveats: The model predicted ophthalmopathy progression with 70.59% sensitivity and 72% to 85% specificity.

The clonotype originates from an adult man with Graves' hyperthyroidism. V usage is TRBV10-3 and J usage is TRBJ2-7; possibly TRBD1 for D (5 bases). The sample consisted of peripheral blood or thyroid tissue (not recorded which). The CDR3 reads CAISESRDYEQYF. In DNA, the CDR3 is TGTGCCATCAGTGAATCCAGGGACTACGAGCAGTACTTC.